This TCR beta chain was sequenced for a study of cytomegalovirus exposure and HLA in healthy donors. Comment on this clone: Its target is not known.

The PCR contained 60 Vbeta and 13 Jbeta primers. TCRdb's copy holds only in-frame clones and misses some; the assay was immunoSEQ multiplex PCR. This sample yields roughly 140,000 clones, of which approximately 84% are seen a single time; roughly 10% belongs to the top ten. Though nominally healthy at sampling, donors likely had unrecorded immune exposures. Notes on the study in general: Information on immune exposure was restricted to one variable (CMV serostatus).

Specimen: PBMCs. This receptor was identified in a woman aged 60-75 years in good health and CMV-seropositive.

The CDR3 sequence: CASSLGLAGVREQFF. For the CDR3, the DNA is TGTGCCAGCAGCCTGGGACTAGCGGGAGTGAGGGAGCAGTTCTTC. The gene calls are TRBV7-2 and TRBJ2-1; the match to TRBD2 covers 14 bases. The J segment lost 10 bases and the V segment lost 5 bases, leaving 7 bases of the junction unmatched. CDR1 and CDR2 (germline): SGHTA, FQGNSA. The CDR3 is 15 amino acids.